A selection of T cell receptor beta chains follows, all from one sample in a study of shared clonotypes between healthy human individuals. Assay: immunoSEQ multiplex PCR; the TCRdb copy retains only in-frame clones and omits some. Of about 2.4 million clones listed, 93% were seen once; the top ten hold about 0.34%. The sequenced sample consisted of naive CD4+ T cells from PBMCs. These receptors all come from a man between 18 and 35 years old in good health. Some clones in this sample may be carry-over from other donors' samples. Both conserved end residues are part of each CDR3. Fields, in order: V gene, D gene, CDR3 protein. A D gene is named only where the DNA matches it firmly.

>TRBV11-2|TRBD1
CASSLTLGQGAEGTDTQYF
>TRBV19|.
CASKTGRVGYGYTF
>TRBV7-3|.
CASSLQSGFYNEQFF
>TRBV2|.
CASSEDWSSTDTQYF
>TRBV21-1|.
CASSKDTPGTSQETQYF
>TRBV4-1|TRBD1
CASSLDRGQFF
>TRBV15|.
CATSRDRFRAYEQYF
>TRBV2|.
CASSEAPHTQYF
>TRBV28|.
CASSWKGNYGYTF
>TRBV2|.
CASTETGFDQPQHF
>TRBV4-2|TRBD2
CASSQAATSGRGTDTQYF
>TRBV6-6|.
CASSRASYEQYF
>TRBV7-9|.
CASSREGEQFF
>TRBV20-1|.
CSARVNDKLFF
>TRBV5-1|.
CASSLGGGTYEQYF
>TRBV28|TRBD2
CASSSSGRDSYYF
>TRBV6-4|TRBD2
CASSVGLAEYNEQFF
>TRBV5-1|.
CASSSTSAQYF
>TRBV30|.
CAWSRMSEQYF
>TRBV5-1|TRBD2
CASSRRGGQETQYF
>TRBV28|TRBD2
CASSYTSGRTGGQFF
>TRBV15|TRBD2
CATSLLGLPYEQYF
>TRBV19|TRBD1
CASSYAGTDYNEQFF
>TRBV7-9|.
CASSPGPGTTDTQYF
>TRBV4-1|.
CASSQVGLLPETQYF
>TRBV7-3|TRBD2
CASSPGPGLAGAQETQYF
>TRBV5-1|TRBD2
CASSRTSEPGNIQYF
>TRBV7-9|TRBD1
CASSPAPGQGLSHEQFF
>TRBV5-1|TRBD2
CASSLLGLAGVAGELFF
>TRBV2|.
CASSEGANQPQHF